The 18 T cell receptor beta chains below were found in one sample sequenced in a study of blood T cell repertoires in COVID-19. The assay was immunoSEQ multiplex PCR, and TCRdb's table has in-frame clones only and misses some. The sample contains approximately 200,000 clones, 65% to 90% of which appear only once. The sequencing sample was made of peripheral blood. The receptor set was obtained from a human donor in a cohort sampled during active COVID-19.

The J gene is TRBJ2-7, the V gene TRBV11-2; TRBD1 is a possible D gene (6 bases). V was cut by 2 bases and J by 2 bases, with 10 bases left in between. This CDR3 is built from 14 residues. Germline CDR1 SGHAT, CDR2 FQNNGV. The CDR3 here is CASSLSRDTYEQYF. CDR3 bases: TGTGCCAGCAGCTTAAGCCGGGACACCTACGAGCAGTACTTC.

The chain joins TRBV5-6 to TRBJ2-7; perhaps TRBD2 as D (6 bases). The CDR3 runs to 15 residues. V was pared by 2 bases and J by 2 bases, with 14 bases between. CDR1 and CDR2 from the germline V gene are SGHDT and YYEEEE. As DNA, the CDR3 is TGTGCCAGCAGCTTAATTGGGCGGGGAGCCTACGAGCAGTACTTC. Residues: CASSLIGRGAYEQYF.

V gene TRBV4-3 combines with J gene TRBJ1-1; D is perhaps TRBD1 (6 bases). The CDR3 totals 15 residues. The V and J ends lost 1 base and 5 bases respectively, with 14 bases between them. Germline V gives CDR1 LGHNA, CDR2 YSLEER. This chain's CDR3 is CASSQVLQGDTEAFF. DNA for the CDR3: TGCGCCAGCAGCCAAGTATTACAGGGAGATACTGAAGCTTTCTTT.

This sequence joins TRBV30 and TRBJ2-3; a weak D match, TRBD1 (6 bases). The germline gives CDR1 GTSNPN, CDR2 SVGIG (reference sequence). The CDR3 has 16 residues. Trimming stripped 2 bases from V and 0 bases from J, with 15 bases between. This chain's CDR3 is CAWSLTRTVSTDTQYF. The CDR3 coding sequence is TGTGCCTGGAGTCTCACCAGGACAGTCAGCACAGATACGCAGTATTTT.

The chain has TRBV30 and TRBJ2-5; 14 bases fit TRBD2. CDR1 is GTSNPN and CDR2 is SVGIG in the germline V gene (reference sequence). J lost 5 bases, V lost 2 bases, and 4 bases had no gene match. The CDR3 runs to 15 residues. CDR3 nucleotide sequence: TGTGCCTGGAGTTTCGGGACTAGCGGGAGTGAGACCCAGTACTTC. Amino acid sequence: CAWSFGTSGSETQYF.

V and J are TRBV10-2 and TRBJ2-5, with D hard to call. This CDR3 comprises 14 residues. The V end was cut by 2 bases, the J end by 5 bases, with 12 bases between. From germline, CDR1 is WSHSY and CDR2 SAAADI. CDR3 in DNA: TGCGCCAGCAGTGAGCCCCCGGTCGTCGAGACCCAGTACTTC. The encoded protein is CASSEPPVVETQYF.

The gene calls are TRBV19 and TRBJ1-5; D remains unclear. This CDR3 has 15 residues. Trimming left V 3 bases short and J 2 bases short, with 11 bases between. Germline V CDR1 and CDR2: LNHDA, SQIVND (reference sequence). The CDR3 spells CASSILGPGNQPQHF. The CDR3 DNA follows: TGTGCCAGTAGTATTCTCGGTCCGGGCAATCAGCCCCAGCATTTT.

The gene calls are TRBV18 and TRBJ1-1, with 12 bases lining up with TRBD1. J lost 5 bases, V lost 2 bases, and 3 bases had no gene match. The CDR3 is made up of 15 amino acids. Germline-derived CDR1 and CDR2 are KGHSH and LQKENI. The CDR3 region has the DNA TGTGCCAGCTCACCAGGGACAGGGGGCCGAACTGAAGCTTTCTTT. It codes for CASSPGTGGRTEAFF.

Points on this clone: The sample carries other DNA sequences with the same CDR3. V gene TRBV28 combines with J gene TRBJ1-1; maybe TRBD1 (5 bases). Trimming shortened V by 3 bases and J by 1 base, and 9 bases separated the two germline ends. This CDR3 spans 14 amino acids. Germline V lookup: CDR1 MDHEN, CDR2 SYDVKM. In DNA, the CDR3 is TGTGCCAGCAGTTTGGGGGGGACGAACACTGAAGCTTTCTTT. Its translation: CASSLGGTNTEAFF.

V gene TRBV7-9 combines with J gene TRBJ1-2; TRBD1 is a possible D gene (6 bases). Trimming pared 1 base from V and 7 bases from J, leaving 16 bases between. Germline CDR1 reads SEHNR; CDR2 reads FQNEAQ (reference sequence). This CDR3 contains 15 residues. CDR3 amino acids: CASSLVGRGSLGYTF. The CDR3 DNA reads TGTGCCAGCAGCTTAGTTGGCAGGGGCTCTCTTGGCTACACCTTC.

This rearrangement joins TRBV18 to TRBJ1-1; possible D gene TRBD1, 5 bases. The germline gives CDR1 KGHSH, CDR2 LQKENI. The V end was cut by 0 bases, the J end by 5 bases, with 13 bases between. This CDR3 region has 15 residues. DNA of the CDR3: TGTGCCAGCTCACCACCGTGGGGGGAGAAGACTGAAGCTTTCTTT. Its protein is CASSPPWGEKTEAFF.

This rearrangement joins TRBV7-3 to TRBJ2-2; D may be TRBD1 (5 bases). From germline, CDR1 is SGHTA and CDR2 FQGTGA. This CDR3 region has 12 residues. Deletions cut 8 bases from V and 2 bases from J, with 6 bases between. This chain's CDR3 is CASGANTGELFF. As DNA, the CDR3 is TGTGCCAGCGGGGCAAACACCGGGGAGCTGTTTTTT. Looking up the rest from reference TRBV7-3 and TRBJ2-2 gives the full variable domain: GAGVSQTPSNKVTEKGKYVELRCDPISGHTALYWYRQSLGQGPEFLIYFQGTGAADDSGLPNDRFFAVRPEGSVSTLKIQRTERGDSAVYLCASGANTGELFFGEGSRLTVL.

The V gene is TRBV18, the J gene TRBJ1-1, with unresolved D. This CDR3 contains 12 residues. Per germline, CDR1 KGHSH and CDR2 LQKENI. Trimming pared 2 bases from V and 8 bases from J, leaving 9 bases between. The CDR3 coding sequence is TGTGCCAGCTCACCAAGGAGCGACGAAGCTTTCTTT. Protein sequence: CASSPRSDEAFF. The full variable domain, with the rest looked up from reference TRBV18 and TRBJ1-1, is NAGVMQNPRHLVRRRGQEARLRCSPMKGHSHVYWYRQLPEEGLKFMVYLQKENIIDESGMPKERFSAEFPKEGPSILRIQQVVRGDSAAYFCASSPRSDEAFFGQGTRLTVV.

The CDR3 protein is CASSQAPPDRSTGNTIYF. The CDR3 DNA sequence: TGCGCCAGCAGCCAAGCCCCCCCGGACAGGTCGACCGGAAACACCATATATTTT. The chain carries TRBV4-1 and TRBJ1-3; 7 positions agree with TRBD1. Germline loops: CDR1 MGHRA, CDR2 YSYEKL. This CDR3 region has 18 residues. The ends lost 1 base at V and 4 bases at J; junction bases unmatched: 13.

The chain employs TRBV27 and TRBJ2-5; 7 bases fit TRBD2. The germline CDR1 and CDR2 sequences are MNHEY and SMNVEV (reference sequence). There are 12 residues in the CDR3. V shed 8 bases and J 5 bases; nucleotides not matched to a gene: 5. The CDR3 reads CASGLGGETQYF. CDR3 bases: TGTGCCAGCGGACTAGGAGGGGAGACCCAGTACTTC.

The rearrangement links TRBV4-2 to TRBJ1-2, with D maybe TRBD1 (6 bases). V gave up 6 bases and J gave up 4 bases, with 18 bases separating them. The CDR3 runs to 15 residues. Germline V gives CDR1 LGHNA, CDR2 YNFKEQ. CDR3 in amino acids: CASSLNSGTFYGYTF. CDR3 sequence (DNA): TGTGCCAGCAGTCTTAATTCCGGGACATTCTATGGCTACACCTTC.

The gene calls are TRBV4-2 and TRBJ1-6, with TRBD1 matching 10 bases. The CDR3 length is 15 residues. J was trimmed by 8 bases and V by 3 bases; bases with no gene match: 4. Per germline, CDR1 LGHNA and CDR2 YNFKEQ. The DNA of the CDR3 is TGTGCCAGCAGCCATCCGGGACAGGGGTATTCACCCCTCCACTTT. This codes for CASSHPGQGYSPLHF.

J is TRBJ2-4 and V is TRBV6-1; 9 bases agree with TRBD1. Looked up from germline, CDR1 is MNHNS and CDR2 is SASEGT. The CDR3 is made up of 17 amino acids. The V segment lost 4 bases and the J segment 0 bases; nucleotides outside the gene matches: 7. The CDR3 spells CASSGRTGAGAKNIQYF. The CDR3 DNA reads TGTGCCAGCAGTGGTCGGACAGGGGCTGGAGCCAAAAACATTCAGTACTTC.